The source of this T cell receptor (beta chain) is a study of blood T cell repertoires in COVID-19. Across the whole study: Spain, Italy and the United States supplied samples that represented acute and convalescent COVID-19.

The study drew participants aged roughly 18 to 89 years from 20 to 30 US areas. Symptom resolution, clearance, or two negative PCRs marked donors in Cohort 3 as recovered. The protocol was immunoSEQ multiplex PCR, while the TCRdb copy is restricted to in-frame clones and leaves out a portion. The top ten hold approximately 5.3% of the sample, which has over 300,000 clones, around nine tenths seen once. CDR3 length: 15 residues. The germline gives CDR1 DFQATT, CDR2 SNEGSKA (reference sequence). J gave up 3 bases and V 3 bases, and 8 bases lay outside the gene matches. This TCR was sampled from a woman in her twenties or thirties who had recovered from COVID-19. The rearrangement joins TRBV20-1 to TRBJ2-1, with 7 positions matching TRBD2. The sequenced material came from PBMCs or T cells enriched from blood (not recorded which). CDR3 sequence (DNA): TGCAGTGCTAGTAGGGAGGGCGGGGGCTACAATGAGCAGTTCTTC. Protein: CSASREGGGYNEQFF.